This entry lists 3 T cell receptor beta chains sequenced from one sample in a study of CD8 T cells in ankylosing spondylitis. Study-wide findings and caveats: What appeared characteristic of ankylosing spondylitis blood was a TCR beta motif of eight highly homologous variants.

No antigen has been identified for these receptors. TCRdb re-called the 5' RACE reads with MiXCR, one entry per CDR3 protein. The sample contains 450,000 to 550,000 distinct CDR3 sequences, roughly 5% of which appear only once. Source material: blood, either unsorted or a sorted T cell fraction (not recorded which). All receptors derive from a male donor with ankylosing spondylitis.

This clonotype was found many times. This chain links TRBV29-1 with TRBJ1-4; weak D call: TRBD1 (5 bases). Germline CDR1 is SQVTM and CDR2 is ANQGSEA. V was shortened by 7 bases and J by 0 bases, with 12 bases between the two germline ends. The CDR3 totals 14 residues. The CDR3 region has the DNA TGCAGCGCAGCCGGGACTGCAACTAATGAAAAACTGTTTTTT. It encodes CSAAGTATNEKLFF.

The CDR3: CASSPRGESYSGANVLTF. The DNA for the CDR3 is TGTGCCAGCAGCCCCCGGGGAGAAAGTTACTCTGGGGCCAACGTCCTGACTTTC. The chain links TRBV11-2 to TRBJ2-6, with TRBD2 as a possible D gene (5 bases). Per germline, CDR1 SGHAT and CDR2 FQNNGV. The CDR3 consists of 18 residues. Trimming shortened V by 5 bases and J by 0 bases, and 17 bases separated the two germline ends.

On this clonotype: A much larger clone differs by one base, so this may be a read error. The chain uses TRBV25-1 and TRBJ2-1, with D perhaps TRBD2 (5 bases). The CDR3 is made up of 16 amino acids. From germline, CDR1 is MGHDK and CDR2 SYGVNS. Trimming removed 5 bases from V and 6 bases from J, with 20 bases in between. Here the CDR3 reads CASSSRRRLGSNEQFF. In nucleotides, the CDR3 is TGTGCCAGCAGTAGCCGGCGGAGGTTAGGGAGCAATGAGCAGTTCTTC.